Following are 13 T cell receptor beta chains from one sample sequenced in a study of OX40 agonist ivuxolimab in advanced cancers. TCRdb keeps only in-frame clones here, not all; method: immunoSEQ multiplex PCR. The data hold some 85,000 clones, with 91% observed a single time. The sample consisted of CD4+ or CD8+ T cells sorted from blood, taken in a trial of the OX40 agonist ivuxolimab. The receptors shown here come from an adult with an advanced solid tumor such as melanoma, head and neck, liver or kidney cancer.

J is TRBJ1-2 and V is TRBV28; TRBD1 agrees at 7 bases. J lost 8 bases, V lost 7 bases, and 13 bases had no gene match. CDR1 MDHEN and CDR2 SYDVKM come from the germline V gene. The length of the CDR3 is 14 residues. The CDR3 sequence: CASTTGQGVGGYTF. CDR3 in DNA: TGTGCCAGCACCACGGGCCAGGGGGTTGGAGGCTACACCTTC.

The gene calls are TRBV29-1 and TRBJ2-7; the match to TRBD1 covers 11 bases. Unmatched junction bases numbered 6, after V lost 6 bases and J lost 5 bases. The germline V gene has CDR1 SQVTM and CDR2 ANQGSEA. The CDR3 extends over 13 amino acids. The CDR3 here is CSVTGTGGNEQYF. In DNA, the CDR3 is TGCAGCGTGACCGGGACAGGGGGAAACGAGCAGTACTTC.

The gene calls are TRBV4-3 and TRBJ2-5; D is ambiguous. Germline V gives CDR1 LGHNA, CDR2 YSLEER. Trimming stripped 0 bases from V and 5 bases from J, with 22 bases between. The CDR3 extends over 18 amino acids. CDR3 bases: TGCGCCAGCAGCCAAGATAGGGCACTCTCCGGGCGCAGCGAGACCCAGTACTTC. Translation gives CASSQDRALSGRSETQYF.

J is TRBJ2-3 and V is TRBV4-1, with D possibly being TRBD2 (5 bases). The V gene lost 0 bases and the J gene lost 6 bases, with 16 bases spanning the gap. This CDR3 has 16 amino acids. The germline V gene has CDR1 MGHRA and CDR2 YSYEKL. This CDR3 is CASSQDEGWDRDTQYF. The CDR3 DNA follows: TGCGCCAGCAGCCAAGATGAGGGCTGGGATAGGGATACGCAGTATTTT.

CDR3 protein: CASSLSDGYLNTEAFF. The CDR3 region has the DNA TGTGCCAGCAGCTTATCGGACGGATACTTGAACACTGAAGCTTTCTTT. The genes are TRBV11-2 and TRBJ1-1, with D unresolved. Trimming removed 2 bases at V and 0 bases at J, with 13 bases between. The germline CDR1 and CDR2 sequences are SGHAT and FQNNGV. CDR3 length equals 16 residues.

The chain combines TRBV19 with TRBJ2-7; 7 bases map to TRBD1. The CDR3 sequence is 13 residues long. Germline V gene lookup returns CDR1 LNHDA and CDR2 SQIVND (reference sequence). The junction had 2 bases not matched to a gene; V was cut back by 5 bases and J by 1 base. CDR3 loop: CASSPGQSYEQYF. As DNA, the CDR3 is TGTGCCAGTAGTCCGGGACAGTCCTACGAGCAGTACTTC.

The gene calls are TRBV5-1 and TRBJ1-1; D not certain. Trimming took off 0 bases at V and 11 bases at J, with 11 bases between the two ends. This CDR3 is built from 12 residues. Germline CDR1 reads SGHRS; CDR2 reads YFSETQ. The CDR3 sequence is CASSLDRGMAFF. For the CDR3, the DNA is TGCGCCAGCAGCTTGGATCGGGGTATGGCTTTCTTT.

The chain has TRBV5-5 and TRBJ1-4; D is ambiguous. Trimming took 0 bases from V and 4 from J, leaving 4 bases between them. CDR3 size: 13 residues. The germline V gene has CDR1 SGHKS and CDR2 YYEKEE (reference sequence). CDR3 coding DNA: TGTGCCAGCAGCTTGGGAGATAATGAAAAACTGTTTTTT. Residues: CASSLGDNEKLFF.

The CDR3 bases are TGTGCCGCCCAGATAGCGGGAGGACTGAATGAGCAGTTCTTC. Its protein product is CAAQIAGGLNEQFF. The chain joins TRBV10-3 to TRBJ2-1, with TRBD2 matching 10 bases. V lost 11 bases, J lost 7 bases, and 11 bases stayed unmatched. The CDR3 runs 14 residues. Germline lookup yields CDR1 ENHRY and CDR2 SYGVKD.

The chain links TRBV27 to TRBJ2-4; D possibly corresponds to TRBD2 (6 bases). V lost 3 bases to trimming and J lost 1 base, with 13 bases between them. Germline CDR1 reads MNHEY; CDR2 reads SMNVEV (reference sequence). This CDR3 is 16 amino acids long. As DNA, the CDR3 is TGTGCCAGCAGTTTCGACGGGAGAGGCGCCAAAAACATTCAGTACTTC. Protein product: CASSFDGRGAKNIQYF.

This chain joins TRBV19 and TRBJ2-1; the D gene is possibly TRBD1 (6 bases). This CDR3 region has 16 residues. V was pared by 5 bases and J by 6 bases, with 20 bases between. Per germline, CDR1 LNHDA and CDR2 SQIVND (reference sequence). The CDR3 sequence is CASSGGTGSIGNEQFF. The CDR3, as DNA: TGTGCCAGTAGTGGTGGAACAGGGAGTATCGGCAATGAGCAGTTCTTC.

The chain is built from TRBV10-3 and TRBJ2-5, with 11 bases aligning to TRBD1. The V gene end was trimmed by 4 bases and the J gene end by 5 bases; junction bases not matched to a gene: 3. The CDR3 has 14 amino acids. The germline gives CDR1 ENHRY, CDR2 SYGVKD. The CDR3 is CAISVGQGAETQYF. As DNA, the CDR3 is TGTGCCATCAGTGTTGGACAGGGGGCGGAGACCCAGTACTTC.

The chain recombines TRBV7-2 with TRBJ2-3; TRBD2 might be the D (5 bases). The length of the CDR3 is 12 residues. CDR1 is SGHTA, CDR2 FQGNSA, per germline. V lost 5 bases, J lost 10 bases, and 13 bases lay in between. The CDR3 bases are TGTGCCAGCAGCATCAGCGGCGGTCCGCAGTATTTT. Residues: CASSISGGPQYF.